This TCR beta chain was identified in a study of blood T cell repertoires in COVID-19. Whole-study context: Researchers got acute and convalescent COVID-19 samples from the United States, Italy and Spain. T cells, B-cell-depleted T cells, or PBMCs provided the cDNA or gDNA that served as material.

The length of the CDR3 is 14 residues. From germline, CDR1 is SGHTA and CDR2 FQGNSA. V lost 2 bases and J lost 5, with 12 bases in between. The table came from immunoSEQ multiplex PCR; TCRdb's copy has only in-frame clones and leaves some out. The sample contains more than 95,000 clones, about 90% of which appear only once. The rearrangement uses TRBV7-2 and TRBJ2-5, with a weak D call TRBD2 (6 bases). The receptor comes from a man aged 70 or older who had recovered from COVID-19. The sequenced sample consisted of peripheral blood. This CDR3 reads CASSLNGGLETQYF. The CDR3 DNA reads TGTGCCAGCAGCTTAAACGGAGGGTTGGAGACCCAGTACTTC.